This TCR beta chain was found in a study of OX40 agonist ivuxolimab in advanced cancers. Clones were read by immunoSEQ multiplex PCR, and TCRdb kept only the in-frame ones, dropping some. The sample includes 80,000 to 100,000 clones, just over 90% of them seen just once. Germline assignment: CDR1 MGHRA and CDR2 YSYEKL. This CDR3 has 17 residues. Trimming removed 4 bases from V and 0 bases from J, with 15 bases in between. The sequenced sample was CD4+ or CD8+ T cells sorted from blood, obtained in a trial of the OX40 agonist ivuxolimab. The chain joins TRBV4-1 to TRBJ1-4, with D perhaps matching TRBD1 (6 bases). The sequence was collected from an adult with an advanced solid tumor such as melanoma, head and neck, liver or kidney cancer. The CDR3 DNA reads TGCGCCAGCAGCCGATTTCGGGACACTTCAACTAATGAAAAACTGTTTTTT. Residues: CASSRFRDTSTNEKLFF.